The 26 T cell receptor beta chains below all came from one sample that was sequenced in a study of identical twins' blood T cells (dated by TCRdb to the early 2010s). The receptor library was made with 5' RACE. Sequencing used an Illumina Genome Analyzer IIx. The public sequencing data were trimmed at Q25 with fastp and processed into clonotypes with MiXCR by TCRdb, which kept only in-frame beta chains. Every CDR3 protein is listed once, alongside the most common genes and DNA of its rows. This sample holds 350,000 to 450,000 distinct CDR3 sequences; roughly 27% were observed only once. Around 5.6% of the sample is taken by the ten largest. Sequenced: PBMCs. The receptors were gathered from a woman between 18 and 49 years old in good health.

This clonotype was counted only a few times. The chain combines TRBV6-5 with TRBJ2-1, with 10 bases matching TRBD1. The CDR3 loop spans 14 amino acids. Trimming at V came to 5 bases and at J to 6 bases, leaving 4 bases not matched to a gene. Germline V gives CDR1 MNHEY, CDR2 SVGAGI. The CDR3: CASSGTGVPNEQFF. CDR3 nucleotides: TGTGCCAGCAGTGGGACAGGGGTTCCCAATGAGCAGTTCTTC.

This clonotype was counted between two and nine times. V usage is TRBV20-1 and J usage is TRBJ1-1; no definite D call. Looked up from germline, CDR1 is DFQATT and CDR2 is SNEGSKA (reference sequence). The V gene lost 0 bases and the J gene lost 0 bases, with 5 bases spanning the gap. This CDR3 has 13 amino acids. CDR3 in DNA: TGCAGTGCTAGAGATCTGTTGAACACTGAAGCTTTCTTT. Its translation is CSARDLLNTEAFF.

This clonotype came up a few times. V gene TRBV7-6 combines with J gene TRBJ1-4, with D possibly being TRBD1 (5 bases). Germline V gene data show CDR1 as SGHVS and CDR2 as FNYEAQ. The CDR3 is 14 residues long. The V end was cut by 4 bases, the J end by 8 bases, with 14 bases between. CDR3 region: CASSSGTGEEKLFF. The CDR3 bases are TGTGCCAGCAGCTCCGGGACGGGGGAAGAAAAACTGTTTTTT.

This clonotype was observed a few times. The V call is TRBV27, the J call TRBJ1-2, with a tentative D call TRBD1 (6 bases). The length of the CDR3 is 13 residues. V shed 6 bases and J shed 2 bases, with 10 bases lying between them. Germline CDR1 is MNHEY and CDR2 is SMNVEV (reference sequence). DNA for the CDR3: TGTGCCAGCAGAATCGACAGGAACTATGGCTACACCTTC. It encodes CASRIDRNYGYTF.

This clonotype has more than one count but fewer than ten. The rearrangement uses TRBV2 and TRBJ2-2, with D possibly being TRBD1 (6 bases). Trimming cost V 7 bases and J 8 bases, with 17 bases left between them. Germline V gives CDR1 SNHLY, CDR2 FYNNEI. The CDR3 spans 14 residues. As DNA, the CDR3 is TGTGCCAGCACGGAACAGGGAATTTCGGGGGAGCTGTTTTTT. Protein: CASTEQGISGELFF.

Notes on this clonotype: This clone may be a read error of a much larger clone one base away. This chain joins TRBV29-1 and TRBJ1-2, with D unresolved. Germline V gene data show CDR1 as SQVTM and CDR2 as ANQGSEA. The CDR3 is 11 amino acids. The CDR3 region is CCVRGNYGYTF. The CDR3 region has the DNA TGCTGCGTTCGAGGGAACTATGGCTACACCTTC.

The J gene is TRBJ1-2, the V gene TRBV7-9; 9 bases fit TRBD1. This CDR3 is built from 14 residues. V trimming: 5 bases; J trimming: 4 bases; junction bases outside the gene matches: 5. Germline CDR1 reads SEHNR; CDR2 reads FQNEAQ (reference sequence). The CDR3 here is CASSGDRDFYGYTF. CDR3 nucleotide sequence: TGTGCCAGCAGCGGGGACAGGGATTTCTATGGCTACACCTTC.

The chain recombines TRBV19 with TRBJ1-1, with 8 bases lining up with TRBD1. Germline trimming cut 3 bases from V and 1 base from J; bases unmatched to any gene: 4. Per the germline V gene, CDR1 is LNHDA and CDR2 is SQIVND (reference sequence). The CDR3 consists of 15 residues. This chain's CDR3 is CASSIDRGANTEAFF. CDR3 nucleotide sequence: TGTGCCAGTAGTATCGACAGGGGAGCGAACACTGAAGCTTTCTTT. Looking up the rest from reference TRBV19 and TRBJ1-1 gives the full variable domain: DGGITQSPKYLFRKEGQNVTLSCEQNLNHDAMYWYRQDPGQGLRLIYYSQIVNDFQKGDIAEGYSVSREKKESFPLTVTSAQKNPTAFYLCASSIDRGANTEAFFGQGTRLTVV.

The sample holds a few counts of this clonotype. The rearrangement uses TRBV20-1 and TRBJ1-5, with D unresolved. Germline V CDR1 and CDR2: DFQATT, SNEGSKA (reference sequence). V was trimmed by 0 bases and J by 10 bases, leaving 4 bases between them. There are 10 residues in the CDR3. The CDR3 DNA is TGCAGTGCTAGAGATCGTCCCCAGCATTTT. This gives the protein CSARDRPQHF.

This clonotype has a handful of counts. V usage is TRBV12-5 and J usage is TRBJ1-6, with D unresolved. The CDR3 length is 14 residues. V was pared by 4 bases and J by 8 bases, with 12 bases between. Germline CDR1 and CDR2: LGHNT and FRNRAP. CDR3 bases: TGTGCTAGTGGTTCCCCCCGGACCGATTCACCCCTCCACTTT. Its translation is CASGSPRTDSPLHF.

This clonotype has at least ten counts. The CDR3 is CASSLPGGTVRTEAFF. In DNA, the CDR3 is TGCGCCAGCAGCTTGCCAGGAGGGACAGTTCGGACTGAAGCTTTCTTT. This chain joins TRBV5-1 and TRBJ1-1; 7 bases line up with TRBD1. The CDR3 runs 16 residues. The V and J ends lost 1 base and 5 bases, in that order; junction bases with no gene match: 11. Germline V gene data show CDR1 as SGHRS and CDR2 as YFSETQ.

As concerns this clonotype: A read error may account for a junction end that differs from germline. The genes are TRBV6-6 and TRBJ2-1; 12 bases are shared with TRBD2. Per germline, CDR1 MNHNY and CDR2 SVGAGI (reference sequence). The CDR3 is 15 amino acids. CDR3 bases: TGTGCCAGCAGTTACTCGACTAGCGGGGGAAATGAGCGGTTCTTC. Amino acids: CASSYSTSGGNERFF.

V and J are TRBV24-1 and TRBJ2-2; maybe TRBD2 (5 bases). This CDR3 has 14 residues. V was trimmed by 9 bases and J by 2 bases, leaving 12 bases between them. The germline V gene encodes CDR1 KGHDR and CDR2 SFDVKD. The DNA for the CDR3 is TGTGCCACCCGCGGGCAGAGAAACACCGGGGAGCTGTTTTTT. As protein: CATRGQRNTGELFF.

The V gene is TRBV20-1, the J gene TRBJ2-4; D tentatively reads TRBD1 or TRBD2 (5 bases each). CDR1 is DFQATT and CDR2 is SNEGSKA in the germline V gene (reference sequence). This CDR3 is built from 15 residues. Trimming took off 3 bases at V and 1 base at J, with 13 bases between the two ends. The DNA of the CDR3 is TGCAGTGCTAGTCCCCCCGGGGCCGCCAAAAACATTCAGTACTTC. Its protein product is CSASPPGAAKNIQYF.

The chain recombines TRBV7-9 with TRBJ2-3; D is possibly TRBD2 (7 bases). CDR1 SEHNR and CDR2 FQNEAQ come from the germline V gene (reference sequence). Deletions cut 2 bases from V and 2 bases from J, with 11 bases between. The CDR3 extends over 15 amino acids. CDR3 sequence reads: CASSLRGRVTDTQYF. The CDR3 DNA reads as TGTGCCAGCAGCTTAAGGGGGAGGGTCACAGATACGCAGTATTTT. Using reference TRBV7-9 and TRBJ2-3 for the parts outside the CDR3, the full variable domain is DTGVSQNPRHKITKRGQNVTFRCDPISEHNRLYWYRQTLGQGPEFLTYFQNEAQLEKSRLLSDRFSAERPKGSFSTLEIQRTEQGDSAMYLCASSLRGRVTDTQYFGPGTRLTVL.

V is TRBV9 and J is TRBJ1-4; D is perhaps TRBD1 (6 bases). This CDR3 contains 16 residues. Germline assignment: CDR1 SGDLS and CDR2 YYNGEE. V lost 5 bases and J lost 3, with 17 bases in between. CDR3 coding DNA: TGTGCCAGCAGGAGGGGGGGCGAAACTCCTAATGAAAAACTGTTTTTT. This codes for CASRRGGETPNEKLFF.

This clonotype was observed many times. The chain recombines TRBV7-2 with TRBJ2-2, with D possibly called TRBD1 or TRBD2 (5 bases each). V was pared by 4 bases and J by 7 bases, with 16 bases between. The CDR3 length is 15 residues. The germline V gene encodes CDR1 SGHTA and CDR2 FQGNSA. The CDR3 DNA reads TGTGCCAGCAGCTCGGGACCGACAAATCGCGGGGAGCTGTTTTTT. Protein sequence: CASSSGPTNRGELFF.

This clonotype was detected ten times or more. This chain links TRBV25-1 with TRBJ2-7; no clear D. The V end lost 4 bases, the J end lost 4 bases, and 5 bases lay between the germline ends. CDR1 and CDR2 (germline): MGHDK, SYGVNS. CDR3 length: 11 amino acids. The CDR3 spells CASSANYEQYF. Here the CDR3 DNA reads TGTGCCAGCAGTGCCAATTACGAGCAGTACTTC.

The CDR3 here is CASSHVLADGYTF. CDR3 coding DNA: TGTGCCAGTAGCCATGTCCTCGCTGATGGCTACACCTTC. V usage is TRBV19 and J usage is TRBJ1-2; no clear D gene. Germline CDR1 LNHDA, CDR2 SQIVND (reference sequence). Trimming pared 6 bases from V and 6 bases from J, leaving 14 bases between. The CDR3 extends over 13 amino acids.

V gene TRBV18 combines with J gene TRBJ1-1; D is unresolved. The CDR3 sequence is 14 residues long. CDR1 and CDR2 (germline): KGHSH, LQKENI. Between the trimmed V and J ends, which lost 3 bases and 7 bases, there was a span of 15 bases. CDR3 sequence reads: CASSPNLAKSEAFF. The CDR3 DNA is TGTGCCAGCTCACCCAATCTGGCGAAGAGTGAAGCTTTCTTT.

This clonotype was found many times. This chain uses TRBV29-1 with TRBJ1-1, with a tentative D call TRBD1 (5 bases). CDR1 and CDR2 (germline): SQVTM, ANQGSEA. V dropped 5 bases and J dropped 2 bases, with 12 bases sitting between them. This CDR3 region has 13 residues. This CDR3 is CSVTRDRNTEAFF. CDR3 DNA: TGCAGCGTTACGAGGGACCGCAACACTGAAGCTTTCTTT.

The V gene is TRBV6-1, the J gene TRBJ1-1, with unresolved D. The CDR3 covers 14 residues. The ends were cut back, 4 bases at V and 5 bases at J, with 14 bases in the middle. CDR1 is MNHNS and CDR2 is SASEGT in the germline V gene. The chain's CDR3 is CASSVFSRMTEAFF. The CDR3 DNA sequence: TGTGCCAGCAGTGTCTTCTCCCGTATGACTGAAGCTTTCTTT.

The chain links TRBV20-1 to TRBJ1-1; no clear D. CDR1 and CDR2 from the germline V gene are DFQATT and SNEGSKA (reference sequence). The V and J ends lost 4 bases and 3 bases respectively, with 12 bases between them. This CDR3 spans 13 amino acids. The CDR3 coding sequence is TGCAGTGCTAACGCGGGCGGCCACACTGAAGCTTTCTTT. Translated: CSANAGGHTEAFF.

This clonotype was seen at least ten times. V is TRBV4-3 and J is TRBJ1-2; D is ambiguous. V was pared by 0 bases and J by 3 bases, with 8 bases between. This CDR3 has 14 residues. Per the germline V gene, CDR1 is LGHNA and CDR2 is YSLEER. The CDR3: CASSQDLRDYGYTF. The CDR3 DNA sequence: TGCGCCAGCAGCCAAGATCTTAGGGACTATGGCTACACCTTC.

The sample holds a few counts of this clonotype. CDR3 residues: CAWINPGQTYGYTF. CDR3 DNA: TGTGCCTGGATTAATCCGGGACAGACCTATGGCTACACCTTC. The chain couples TRBV30 to TRBJ1-2, with 7 bases fitting TRBD1. With 4 bases clipped from V and 4 bases from J, the junction kept 9 bases outside the gene matches. The germline gives CDR1 GTSNPN, CDR2 SVGIG (reference sequence). The CDR3 is 14 amino acids.

The chain has TRBV6-5 and TRBJ1-1; no clear D gene. In germline, CDR1 is MNHEY, CDR2 SVGAGI. The CDR3 loop spans 14 amino acids. Trimming pared 5 bases from V and 2 bases from J, leaving 12 bases between. The CDR3 is CASSRDRRNTEAFF. The CDR3 nucleotides are TGTGCCAGCAGTCGCGATAGGAGAAACACTGAAGCTTTCTTT.